This T cell receptor beta chain was found in a study of T cells after yellow fever vaccination. Study information: When fractions had low cell numbers, they were prepared with SMART-Seq v4 Ultra Low Input. Whole-study results and caveats: After the booster, 95% to 98% of CD4 and around nine tenths of CD8 primary-response clones were re-detected. Weaker, the secondary response peaked sooner, at day 5 versus 15. Just a small share of clonotypes turned up in the CD4 compartment as well as the CD8 compartment.

Germline CDR1 is SGHVS and CDR2 is FQNEAQ. This CDR3 is built from 17 residues. Concerning this clonotype: What it recognizes is unknown. A read error may explain this, as a much larger clone is one base away.

Each CDR3 protein gets one entry after TCRdb re-called the 5' RACE reads with MiXCR. The table lists some 110,000 distinct CDR3 sequences, 7% to 8.5% of them singletons. This clonotype originated in a man aged 25-45 years who received the YFV17D yellow fever vaccine. The sample was CD8+ T cells sorted from PBMCs, taken 45 days after the yellow fever booster vaccination. This chain uses TRBV7-8 with TRBJ2-3; D may be TRBD1 (6 bases). The chain's CDR3 is CAISILGRDTSTDTQYF. CDR3 bases: TGTGCCATCAGCATACTGGGCCGGGACACCTCCACAGATACGCAGTATTTT.